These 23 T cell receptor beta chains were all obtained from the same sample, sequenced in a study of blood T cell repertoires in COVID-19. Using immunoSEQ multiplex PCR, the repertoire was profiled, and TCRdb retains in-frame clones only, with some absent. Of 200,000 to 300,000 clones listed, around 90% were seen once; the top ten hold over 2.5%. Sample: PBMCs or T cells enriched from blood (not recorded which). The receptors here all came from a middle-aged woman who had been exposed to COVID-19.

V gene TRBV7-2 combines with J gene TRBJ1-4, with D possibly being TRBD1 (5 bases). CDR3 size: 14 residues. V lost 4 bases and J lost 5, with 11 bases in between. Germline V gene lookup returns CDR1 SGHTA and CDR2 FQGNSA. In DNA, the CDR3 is TGTGCCAGCAGCTGGGGGAGGGTGAATGAAAAACTGTTTTTT. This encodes CASSWGRVNEKLFF.

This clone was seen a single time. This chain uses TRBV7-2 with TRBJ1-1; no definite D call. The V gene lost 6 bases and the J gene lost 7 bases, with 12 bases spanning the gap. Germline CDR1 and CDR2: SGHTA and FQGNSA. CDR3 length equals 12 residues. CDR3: CASRRNGDEAFF. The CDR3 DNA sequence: TGTGCCAGCAGGAGAAACGGGGATGAAGCTTTCTTT.

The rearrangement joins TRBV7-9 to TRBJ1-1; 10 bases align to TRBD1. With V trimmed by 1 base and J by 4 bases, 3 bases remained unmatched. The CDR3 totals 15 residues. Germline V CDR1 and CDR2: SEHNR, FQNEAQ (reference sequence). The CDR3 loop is CASSLVGQGLTEAFF. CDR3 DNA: TGTGCCAGCAGCTTAGTGGGACAGGGGCTCACTGAAGCTTTCTTT. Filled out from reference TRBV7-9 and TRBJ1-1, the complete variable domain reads DTGVSQNPRHKITKRGQNVTFRCDPISEHNRLYWYRQTLGQGPEFLTYFQNEAQLEKSRLLSDRFSAERPKGSFSTLEIQRTEQGDSAMYLCASSLVGQGLTEAFFGQGTRLTVV.

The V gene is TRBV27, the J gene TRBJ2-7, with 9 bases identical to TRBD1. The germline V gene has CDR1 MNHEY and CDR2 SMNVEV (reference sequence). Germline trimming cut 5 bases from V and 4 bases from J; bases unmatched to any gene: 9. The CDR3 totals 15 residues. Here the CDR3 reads CASSAAGTGSYEQYF. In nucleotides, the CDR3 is TGTGCCAGCAGTGCCGCCGGGACAGGGTCGTACGAGCAGTACTTC.

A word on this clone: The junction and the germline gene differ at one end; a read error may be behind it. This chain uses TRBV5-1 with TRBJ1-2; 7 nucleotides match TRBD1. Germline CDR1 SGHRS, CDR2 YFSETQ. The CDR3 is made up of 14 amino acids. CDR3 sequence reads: CASSSGTANYGYTF. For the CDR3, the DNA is TGTGCCAGCAGCTCCGGGACAGCTAACTATGGCTACACCTTC.

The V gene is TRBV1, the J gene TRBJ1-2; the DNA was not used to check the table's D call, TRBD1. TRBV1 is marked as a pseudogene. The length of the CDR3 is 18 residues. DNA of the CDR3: TGCACCAGCAGTAAAACAGGCCCACGCAGAAAGGTTAACTATGGCTACACCTTC. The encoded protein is CTSSKTGPRRKVNYGYTF.

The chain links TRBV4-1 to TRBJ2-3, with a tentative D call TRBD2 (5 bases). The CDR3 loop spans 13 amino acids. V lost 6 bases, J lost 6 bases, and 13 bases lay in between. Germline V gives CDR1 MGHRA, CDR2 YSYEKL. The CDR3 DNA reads TGCGCCAGCAGTGATTACGGGGATGATACGCAGTATTTT. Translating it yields CASSDYGDDTQYF.

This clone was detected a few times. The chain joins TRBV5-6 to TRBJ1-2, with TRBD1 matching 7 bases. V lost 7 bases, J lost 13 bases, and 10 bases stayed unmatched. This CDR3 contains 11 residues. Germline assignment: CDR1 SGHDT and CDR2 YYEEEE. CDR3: CASSQGTTFTF. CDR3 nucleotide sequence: TGTGCCAGCTCACAGGGGACGACCTTCACCTTC. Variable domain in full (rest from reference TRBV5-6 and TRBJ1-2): DAGVTQSPTHLIKTRGQQVTLRCSPKSGHDTVSWYQQALGQGPQFIFQYYEEEERQRGNFPDRFSGHQFPNYSSELNVNALLLGDSALYLCASSQGTTFTFGSGTRLTVV.

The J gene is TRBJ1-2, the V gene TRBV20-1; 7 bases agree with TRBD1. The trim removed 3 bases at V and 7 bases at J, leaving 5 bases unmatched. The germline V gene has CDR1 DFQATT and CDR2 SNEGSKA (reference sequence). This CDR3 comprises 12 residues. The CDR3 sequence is CSASQGGGGYTF. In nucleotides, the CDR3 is TGCAGTGCTAGTCAAGGGGGCGGTGGCTACACCTTC.

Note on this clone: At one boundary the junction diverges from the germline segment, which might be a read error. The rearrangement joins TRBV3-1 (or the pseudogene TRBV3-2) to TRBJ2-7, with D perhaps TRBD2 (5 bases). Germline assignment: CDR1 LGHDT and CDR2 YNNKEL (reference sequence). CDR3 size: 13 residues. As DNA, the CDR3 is TGTGCCAGCAGCAAAGACTATTTCTACGAGCAGTACTTC. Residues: CASSKDYFYEQYF.

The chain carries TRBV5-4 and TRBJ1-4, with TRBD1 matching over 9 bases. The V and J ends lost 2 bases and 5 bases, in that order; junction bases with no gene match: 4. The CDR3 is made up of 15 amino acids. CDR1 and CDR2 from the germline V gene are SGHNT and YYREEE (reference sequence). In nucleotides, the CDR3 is TGTGCCAGCAGCTTAAAGGGACAGGGCAATGAAAAACTGTTTTTT. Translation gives CASSLKGQGNEKLFF.

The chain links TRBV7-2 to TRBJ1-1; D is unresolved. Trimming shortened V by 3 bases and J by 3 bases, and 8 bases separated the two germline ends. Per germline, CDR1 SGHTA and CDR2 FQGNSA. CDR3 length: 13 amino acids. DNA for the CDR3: TGTGCCAGCAGCTTCTTCGGGGACACTGAAGCTTTCTTT. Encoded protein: CASSFFGDTEAFF.

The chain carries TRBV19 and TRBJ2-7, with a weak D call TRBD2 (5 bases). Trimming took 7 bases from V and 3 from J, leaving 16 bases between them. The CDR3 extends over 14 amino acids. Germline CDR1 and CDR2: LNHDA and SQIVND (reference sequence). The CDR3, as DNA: TGTGCCAGTAATACCGGAGGCGGCAGCTACGAGCAGTACGTC. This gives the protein CASNTGGGSYEQYV.

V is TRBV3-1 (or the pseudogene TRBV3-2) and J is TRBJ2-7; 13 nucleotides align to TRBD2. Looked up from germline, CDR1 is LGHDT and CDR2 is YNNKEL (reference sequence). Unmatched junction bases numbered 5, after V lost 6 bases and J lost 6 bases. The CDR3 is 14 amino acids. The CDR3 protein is CASSTSGGAIEQYF. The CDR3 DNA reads TGTGCCAGCAGTACTAGCGGGGGGGCGATCGAGCAGTACTTC.

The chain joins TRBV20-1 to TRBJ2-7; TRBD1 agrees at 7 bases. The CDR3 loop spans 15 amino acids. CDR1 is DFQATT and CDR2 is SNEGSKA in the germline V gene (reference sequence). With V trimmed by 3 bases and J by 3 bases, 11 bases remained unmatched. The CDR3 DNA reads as TGCAGTGCTAGTCGAATCGGACAGGAACTCTACGAGCAGTACTTC. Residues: CSASRIGQELYEQYF.

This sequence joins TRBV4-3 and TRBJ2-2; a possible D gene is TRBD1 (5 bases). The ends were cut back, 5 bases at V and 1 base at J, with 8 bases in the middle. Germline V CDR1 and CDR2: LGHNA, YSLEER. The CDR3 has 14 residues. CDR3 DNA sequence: TGCGCCAGCAGCAACGGACAGAACACCGGGGAGCTGTTTTTT. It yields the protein CASSNGQNTGELFF.

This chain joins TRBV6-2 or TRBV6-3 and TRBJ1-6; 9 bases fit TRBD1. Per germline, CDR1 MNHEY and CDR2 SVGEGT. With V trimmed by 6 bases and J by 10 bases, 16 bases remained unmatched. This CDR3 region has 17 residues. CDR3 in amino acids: CASSAIRTGVRVSPLHF. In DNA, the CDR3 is TGTGCCAGCAGCGCTATCCGGACAGGGGTGAGGGTCTCACCCCTCCACTTT.

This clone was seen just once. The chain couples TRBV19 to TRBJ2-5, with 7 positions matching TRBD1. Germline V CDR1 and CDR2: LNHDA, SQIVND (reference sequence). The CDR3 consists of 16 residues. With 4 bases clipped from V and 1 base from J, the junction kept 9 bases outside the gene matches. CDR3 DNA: TGTGCCAGTAGTACGTCACAGGGGACCCTCCAAGAGACCCAGTACTTC. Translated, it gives CASSTSQGTLQETQYF.

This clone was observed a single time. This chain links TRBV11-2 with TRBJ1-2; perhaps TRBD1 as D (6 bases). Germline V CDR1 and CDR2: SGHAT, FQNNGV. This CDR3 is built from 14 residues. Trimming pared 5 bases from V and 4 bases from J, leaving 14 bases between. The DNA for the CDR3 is TGTGCCAGCAGCGGGGCAGTAGGGGGCTATGGCTACACCTTC. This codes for CASSGAVGGYGYTF. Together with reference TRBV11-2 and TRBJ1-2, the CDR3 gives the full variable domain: EAGVAQSPRYKIIEKRQSVAFWCNPISGHATLYWYQQILGQGPKLLIQFQNNGVVDDSQLPKDRFSAERLKGVDSTLKIQPAKLEDSAVYLCASSGAVGGYGYTFGSGTRLTVV.

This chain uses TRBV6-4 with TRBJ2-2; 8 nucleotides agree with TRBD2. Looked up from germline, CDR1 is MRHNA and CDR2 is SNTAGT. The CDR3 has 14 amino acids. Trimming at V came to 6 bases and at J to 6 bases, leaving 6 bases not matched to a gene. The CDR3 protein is CASSSGGASGELFF. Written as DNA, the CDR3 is TGTGCCAGCAGCAGCGGGGGCGCCTCCGGGGAGCTGTTTTTT.

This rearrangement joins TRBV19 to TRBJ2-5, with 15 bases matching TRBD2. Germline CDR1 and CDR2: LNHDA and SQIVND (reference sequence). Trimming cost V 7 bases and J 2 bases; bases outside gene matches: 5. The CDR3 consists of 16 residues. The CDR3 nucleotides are TGTGCCAGTACTACCGGACTAGCGGGAGGGCAAGAGACCCAGTACTTC. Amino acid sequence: CASTTGLAGGQETQYF.

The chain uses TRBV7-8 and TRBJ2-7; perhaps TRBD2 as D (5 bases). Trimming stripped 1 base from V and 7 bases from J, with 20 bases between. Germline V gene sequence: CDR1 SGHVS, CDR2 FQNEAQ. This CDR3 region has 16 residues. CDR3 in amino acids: CASSLGWRLTQTEQYF. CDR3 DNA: TGTGCCAGCAGCTTAGGATGGAGACTAACCCAAACGGAGCAGTACTTC.

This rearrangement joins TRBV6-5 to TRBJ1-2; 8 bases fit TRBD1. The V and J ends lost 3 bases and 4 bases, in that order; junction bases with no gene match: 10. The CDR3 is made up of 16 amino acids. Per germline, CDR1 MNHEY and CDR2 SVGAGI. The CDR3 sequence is CASSYATGVGSYGYTF. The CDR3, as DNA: TGTGCCAGCAGTTATGCGACAGGGGTAGGATCCTATGGCTACACCTTC.